The entry that follows covers one T cell receptor (beta chain) sequence. Its antigen specificity is not known. Base qualities are not recorded, but no much larger clone differs from it by a single base. This entry is derived from a study of control samples from healthy donors and cancer patients (TCRdb year 2020). CDR1 MNHEY and CDR2 SVGAGI are derived from the germline V gene. The CDR3 sequence holds 15 residues, the cysteine and phenylalanine included. Kept here is only the CDR3 DNA, which spans 45 bases and is read in frame from base 1. V loses 6 bases, J loses 7 bases, and the germline ends lie 16 bases apart. The library was produced with the immunoSEQ multiplex PCR assay. Held by TCRdb, this immuneACCESS table contains in-frame sequences only and omits some clones. Under half of the omission traces to an unresolved V gene where checked; the cause of the rest is unknown. This sample is represented by about 180,000 clones; around nine tenths of them were singletons. The top ten clones comprise approximately 1.5% of the sample.

The chain employs TRBV6-5 and TRBJ1-6, with a weak D call of TRBD1 (6 bases match). Sample: blood. The sequence derives from a man under 40 in good health. The nucleotides are TGTGCCAGCAGCACCCCTGACAGGAAGAATTCACCCCTCCACTTT. This codes for CASSTPDRKNSPLHF.